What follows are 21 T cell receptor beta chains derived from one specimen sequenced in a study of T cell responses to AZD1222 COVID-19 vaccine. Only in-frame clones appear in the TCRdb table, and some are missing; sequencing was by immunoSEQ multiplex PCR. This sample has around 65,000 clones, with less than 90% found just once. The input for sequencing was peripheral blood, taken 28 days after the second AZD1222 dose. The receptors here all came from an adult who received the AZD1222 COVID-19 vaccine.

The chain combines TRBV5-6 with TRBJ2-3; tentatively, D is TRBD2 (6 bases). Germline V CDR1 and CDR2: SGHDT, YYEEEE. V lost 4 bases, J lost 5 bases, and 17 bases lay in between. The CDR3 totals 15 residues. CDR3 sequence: CASSRTGTLLDTQYF. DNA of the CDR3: TGTGCCAGCAGCCGGACCGGGACTCTTCTAGATACGCAGTATTTT. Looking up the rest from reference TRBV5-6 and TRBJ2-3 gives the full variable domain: DAGVTQSPTHLIKTRGQQVTLRCSPKSGHDTVSWYQQALGQGPQFIFQYYEEEERQRGNFPDRFSGHQFPNYSSELNVNALLLGDSALYLCASSRTGTLLDTQYFGPGTRLTVL.

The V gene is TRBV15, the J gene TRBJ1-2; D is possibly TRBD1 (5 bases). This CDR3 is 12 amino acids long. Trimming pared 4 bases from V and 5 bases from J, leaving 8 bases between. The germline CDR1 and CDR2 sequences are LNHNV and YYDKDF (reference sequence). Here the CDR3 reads CATSTGAYGYTF. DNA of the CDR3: TGTGCCACCAGCACCGGGGCTTATGGCTACACCTTC.

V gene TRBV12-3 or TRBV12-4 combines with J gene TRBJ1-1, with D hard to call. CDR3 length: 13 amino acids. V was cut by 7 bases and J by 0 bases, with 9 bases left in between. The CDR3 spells CASIRIMNTEAFF. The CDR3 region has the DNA TGTGCCAGCATAAGAATTATGAACACTGAAGCTTTCTTT.

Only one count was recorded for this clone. The CDR3 DNA reads TGTGCCAGCACCCTACGGGCAGGTTCCTATGGCTACACCTTC. This encodes CASTLRAGSYGYTF. V gene TRBV2 combines with J gene TRBJ1-2; D ambiguous. Germline loops: CDR1 SNHLY, CDR2 FYNNEI. The CDR3 contains 14 residues. V was trimmed by 7 bases and J by 4 bases, leaving 16 bases between them.

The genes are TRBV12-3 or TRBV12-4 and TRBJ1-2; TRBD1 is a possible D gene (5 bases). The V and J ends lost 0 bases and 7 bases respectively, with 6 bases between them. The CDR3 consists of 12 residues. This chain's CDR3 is CASSLAGGGYTF. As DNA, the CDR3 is TGTGCCAGCAGTTTAGCTGGGGGTGGCTACACCTTC.

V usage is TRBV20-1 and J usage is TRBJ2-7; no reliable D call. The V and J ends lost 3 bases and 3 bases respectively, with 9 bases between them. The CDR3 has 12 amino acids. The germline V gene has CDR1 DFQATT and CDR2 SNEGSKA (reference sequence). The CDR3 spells CSASSGLYEQYF. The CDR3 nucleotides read TGCAGTGCTAGTTCCGGCCTCTACGAGCAGTACTTC.

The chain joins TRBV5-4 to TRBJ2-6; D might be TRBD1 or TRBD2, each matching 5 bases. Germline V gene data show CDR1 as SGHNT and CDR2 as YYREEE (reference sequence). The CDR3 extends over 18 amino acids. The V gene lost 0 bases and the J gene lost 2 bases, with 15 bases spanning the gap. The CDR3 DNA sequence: TGTGCCAGCAGCTTGGTGGGGTCTAGGGGAGCTGGGGCCAACGTCCTGACTTTC. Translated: CASSLVGSRGAGANVLTF.

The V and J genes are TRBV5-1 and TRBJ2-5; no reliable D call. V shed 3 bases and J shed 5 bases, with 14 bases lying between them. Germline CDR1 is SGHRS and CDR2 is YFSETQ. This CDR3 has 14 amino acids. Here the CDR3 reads CASSSRALRETQYF. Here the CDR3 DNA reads TGCGCCAGCAGCTCCCGGGCCTTGCGGGAGACCCAGTACTTC.

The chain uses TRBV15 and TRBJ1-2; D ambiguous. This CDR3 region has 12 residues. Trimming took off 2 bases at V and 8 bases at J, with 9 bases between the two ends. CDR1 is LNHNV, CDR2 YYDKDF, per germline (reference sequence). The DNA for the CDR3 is TGTGCCACCAGCAGACAAGACGGGGGCTACACCTTC. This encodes CATSRQDGGYTF.

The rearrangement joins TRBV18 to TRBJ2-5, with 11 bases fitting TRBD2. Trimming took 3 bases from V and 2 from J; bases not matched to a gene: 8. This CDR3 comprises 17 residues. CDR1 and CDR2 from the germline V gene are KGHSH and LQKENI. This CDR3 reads CASSPKSSSGGQETQYF. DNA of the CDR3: TGTGCCAGCTCACCGAAGTCGTCTAGCGGGGGGCAAGAGACCCAGTACTTC. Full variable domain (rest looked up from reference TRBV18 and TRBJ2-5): NAGVMQNPRHLVRRRGQEARLRCSPMKGHSHVYWYRQLPEEGLKFMVYLQKENIIDESGMPKERFSAEFPKEGPSILRIQQVVRGDSAAYFCASSPKSSSGGQETQYFGPGTRLLVL.

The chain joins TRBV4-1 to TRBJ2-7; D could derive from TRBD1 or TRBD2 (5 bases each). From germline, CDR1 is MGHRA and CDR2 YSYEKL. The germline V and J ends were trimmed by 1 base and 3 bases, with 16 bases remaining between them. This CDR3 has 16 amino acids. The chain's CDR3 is CASSQVGPIMNYEQYF. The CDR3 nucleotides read TGCGCCAGCAGCCAAGTGGGACCCATAATGAACTACGAGCAGTACTTC.

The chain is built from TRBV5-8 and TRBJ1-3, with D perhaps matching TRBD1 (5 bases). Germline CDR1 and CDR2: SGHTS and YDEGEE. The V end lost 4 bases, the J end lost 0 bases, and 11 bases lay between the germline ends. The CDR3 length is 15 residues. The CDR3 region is CASSKGPHSGNTIYF. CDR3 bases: TGTGCCAGCAGCAAGGGACCGCACTCTGGAAACACCATATATTTT.

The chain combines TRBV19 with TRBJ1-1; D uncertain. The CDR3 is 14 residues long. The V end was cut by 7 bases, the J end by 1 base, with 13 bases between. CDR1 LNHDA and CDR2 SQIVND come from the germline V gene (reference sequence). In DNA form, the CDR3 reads TGTGCCAGTAATGTGGACTCAAGGAACACTGAAGCTTTCTTT. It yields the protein CASNVDSRNTEAFF. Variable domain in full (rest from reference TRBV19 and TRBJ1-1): DGGITQSPKYLFRKEGQNVTLSCEQNLNHDAMYWYRQDPGQGLRLIYYSQIVNDFQKGDIAEGYSVSREKKESFPLTVTSAQKNPTAFYLCASNVDSRNTEAFFGQGTRLTVV.

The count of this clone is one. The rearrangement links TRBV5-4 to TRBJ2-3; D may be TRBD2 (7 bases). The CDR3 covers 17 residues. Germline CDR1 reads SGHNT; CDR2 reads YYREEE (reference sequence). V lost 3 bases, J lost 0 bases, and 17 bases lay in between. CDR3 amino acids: CASSWGGGGGSTDTQYF. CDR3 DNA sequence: TGTGCCAGCAGCTGGGGAGGAGGGGGAGGGAGCACAGATACGCAGTATTTT.

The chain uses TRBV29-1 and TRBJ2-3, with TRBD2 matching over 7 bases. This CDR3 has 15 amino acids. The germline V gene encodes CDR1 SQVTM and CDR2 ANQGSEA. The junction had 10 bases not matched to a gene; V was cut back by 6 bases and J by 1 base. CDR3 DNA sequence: TGCAGCGTCTCTTTTGGGGCGGGAGGCACAGATACGCAGTATTTT. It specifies CSVSFGAGGTDTQYF.

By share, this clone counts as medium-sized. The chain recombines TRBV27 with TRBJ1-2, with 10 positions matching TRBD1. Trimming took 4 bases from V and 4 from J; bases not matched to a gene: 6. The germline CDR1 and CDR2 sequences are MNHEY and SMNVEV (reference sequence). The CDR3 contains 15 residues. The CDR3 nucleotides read TGTGCCAGCAGTTCCCGACAGGGGGCCCGCTATGGCTACACCTTC. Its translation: CASSSRQGARYGYTF.

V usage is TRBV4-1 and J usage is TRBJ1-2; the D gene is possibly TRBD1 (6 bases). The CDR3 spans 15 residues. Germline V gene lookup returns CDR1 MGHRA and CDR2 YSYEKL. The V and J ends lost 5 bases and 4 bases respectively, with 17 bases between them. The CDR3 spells CASSTITGSGYGYTF. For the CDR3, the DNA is TGCGCCAGCAGCACCATAACAGGGAGTGGCTATGGCTACACCTTC.

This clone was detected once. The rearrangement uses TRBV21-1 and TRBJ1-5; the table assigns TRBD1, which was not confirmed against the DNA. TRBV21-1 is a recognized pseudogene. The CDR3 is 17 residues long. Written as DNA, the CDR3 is TGTGCCAGCAGCATAATACCACAGGGGGATAGCAATCAGCCCCAGCATTTT. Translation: CASSIIPQGDSNQPQHF.

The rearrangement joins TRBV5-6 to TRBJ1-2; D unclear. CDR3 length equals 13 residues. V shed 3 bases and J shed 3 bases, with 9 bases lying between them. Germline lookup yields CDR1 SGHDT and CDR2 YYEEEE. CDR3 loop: CASSSQAHYGYTF. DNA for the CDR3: TGTGCCAGCAGCTCCCAGGCTCACTATGGCTACACCTTC.

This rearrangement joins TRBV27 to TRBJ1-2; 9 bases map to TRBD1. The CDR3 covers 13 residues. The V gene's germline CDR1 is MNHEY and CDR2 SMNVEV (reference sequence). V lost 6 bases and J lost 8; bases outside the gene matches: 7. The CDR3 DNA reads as TGTGCCAGCAGCCGCGACAGGGGGGCAGGCTACACCTTC. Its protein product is CASSRDRGAGYTF.

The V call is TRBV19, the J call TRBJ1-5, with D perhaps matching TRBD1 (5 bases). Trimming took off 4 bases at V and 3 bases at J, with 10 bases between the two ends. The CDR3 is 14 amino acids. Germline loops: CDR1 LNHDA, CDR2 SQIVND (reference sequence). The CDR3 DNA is TGTGCCAGTAGTACCCAGGGATTCAATCAGCCCCAGCATTTT. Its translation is CASSTQGFNQPQHF.